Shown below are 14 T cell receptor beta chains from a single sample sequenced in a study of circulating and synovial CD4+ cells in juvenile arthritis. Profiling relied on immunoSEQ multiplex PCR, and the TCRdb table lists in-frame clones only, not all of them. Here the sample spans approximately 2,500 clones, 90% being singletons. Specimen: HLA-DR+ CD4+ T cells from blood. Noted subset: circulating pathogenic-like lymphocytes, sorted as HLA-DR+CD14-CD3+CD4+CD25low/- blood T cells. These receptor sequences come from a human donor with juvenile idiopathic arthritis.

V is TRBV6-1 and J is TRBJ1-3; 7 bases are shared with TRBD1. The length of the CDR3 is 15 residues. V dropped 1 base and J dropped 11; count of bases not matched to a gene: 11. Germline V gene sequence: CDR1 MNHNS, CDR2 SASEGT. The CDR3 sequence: CASSEGDSPSIPIYF. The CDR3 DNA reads TGTGCCAGCAGTGAAGGGGACAGCCCTAGTATTCCCATATATTTT.

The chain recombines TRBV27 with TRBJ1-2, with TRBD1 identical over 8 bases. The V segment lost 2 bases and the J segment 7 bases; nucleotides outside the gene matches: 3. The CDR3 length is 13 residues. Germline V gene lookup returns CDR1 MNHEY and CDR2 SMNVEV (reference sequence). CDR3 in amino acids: CASSLAGQGGYTF. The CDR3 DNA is TGTGCCAGCAGTTTAGCAGGACAGGGTGGCTACACCTTC.

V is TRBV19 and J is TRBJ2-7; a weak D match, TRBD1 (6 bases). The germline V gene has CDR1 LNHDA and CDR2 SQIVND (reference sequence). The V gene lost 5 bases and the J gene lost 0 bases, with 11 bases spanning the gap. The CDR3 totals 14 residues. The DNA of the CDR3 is TGTGCCAGTAGTTTCGGACAGTACTCCTACGAGCAGTACTTC. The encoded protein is CASSFGQYSYEQYF. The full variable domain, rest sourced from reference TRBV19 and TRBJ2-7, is DGGITQSPKYLFRKEGQNVTLSCEQNLNHDAMYWYRQDPGQGLRLIYYSQIVNDFQKGDIAEGYSVSREKKESFPLTVTSAQKNPTAFYLCASSFGQYSYEQYFGPGTRLTVT.

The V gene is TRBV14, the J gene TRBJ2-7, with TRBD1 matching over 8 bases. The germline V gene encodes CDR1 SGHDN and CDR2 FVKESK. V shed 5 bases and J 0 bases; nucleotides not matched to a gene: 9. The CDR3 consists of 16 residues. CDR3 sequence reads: CASSSLGGQGSYEQYF. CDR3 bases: TGTGCCAGCAGCTCATTAGGTGGACAGGGCTCCTACGAGCAGTACTTC.

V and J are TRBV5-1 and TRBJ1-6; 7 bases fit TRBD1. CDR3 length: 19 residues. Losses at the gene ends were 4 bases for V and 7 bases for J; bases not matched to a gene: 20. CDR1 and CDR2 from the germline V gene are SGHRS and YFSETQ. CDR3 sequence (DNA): TGCGCCAGCAGCCCCCCCCCTGTGCAGGAGGGGGCTAGCAATTCACCCCTCCACTTT. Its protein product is CASSPPPVQEGASNSPLHF. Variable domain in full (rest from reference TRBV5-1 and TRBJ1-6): KAGVTQTPRYLIKTRGQQVTLSCSPISGHRSVSWYQQTPGQGLQFLFEYFSETQRNKGNFPGRFSGRQFSNSRSEMNVSTLELGDSALYLCASSPPPVQEGASNSPLHFGNGTRLTVT.

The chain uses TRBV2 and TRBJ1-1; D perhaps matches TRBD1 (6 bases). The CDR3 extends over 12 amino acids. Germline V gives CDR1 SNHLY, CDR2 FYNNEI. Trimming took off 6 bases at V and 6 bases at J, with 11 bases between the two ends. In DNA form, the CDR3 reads TGTGCCAGCAGGAAGGCAGGGGCTGAAGCTTTCTTT. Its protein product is CASRKAGAEAFF.

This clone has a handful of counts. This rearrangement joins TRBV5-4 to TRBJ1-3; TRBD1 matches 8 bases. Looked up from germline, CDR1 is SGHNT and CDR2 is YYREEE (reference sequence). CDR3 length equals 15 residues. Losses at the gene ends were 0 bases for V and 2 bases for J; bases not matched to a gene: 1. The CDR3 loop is CASSLGQGPGNTIYF. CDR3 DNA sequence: TGTGCCAGCAGCTTGGGACAGGGGCCTGGAAACACCATATATTTT.

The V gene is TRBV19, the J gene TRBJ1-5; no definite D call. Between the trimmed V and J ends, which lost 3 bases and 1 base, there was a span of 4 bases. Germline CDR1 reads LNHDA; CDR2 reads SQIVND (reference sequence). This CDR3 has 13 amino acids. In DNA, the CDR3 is TGTGCCAGTAGTATCCCGAGCAATCAGCCCCAGCATTTT. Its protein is CASSIPSNQPQHF.

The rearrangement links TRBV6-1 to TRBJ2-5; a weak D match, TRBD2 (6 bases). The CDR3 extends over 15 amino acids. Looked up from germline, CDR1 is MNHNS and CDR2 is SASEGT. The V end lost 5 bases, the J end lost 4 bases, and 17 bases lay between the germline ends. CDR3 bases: TGTGCCAGCAGTATCCAACCGGGACTCACAGAGACCCAGTACTTC. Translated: CASSIQPGLTETQYF.

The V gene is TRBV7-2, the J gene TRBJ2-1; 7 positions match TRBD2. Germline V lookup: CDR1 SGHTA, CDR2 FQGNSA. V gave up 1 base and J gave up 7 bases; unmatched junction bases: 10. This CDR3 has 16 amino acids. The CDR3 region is CASSLGGGRASNEQFF. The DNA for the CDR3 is TGTGCCAGCAGCTTAGGGGGGGGGAGGGCCTCGAATGAGCAGTTCTTC.

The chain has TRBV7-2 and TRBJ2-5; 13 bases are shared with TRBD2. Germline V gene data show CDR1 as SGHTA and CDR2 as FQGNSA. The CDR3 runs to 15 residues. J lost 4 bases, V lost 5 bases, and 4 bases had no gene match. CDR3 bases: TGTGCCAGCAGCCCGGGACTAGCGGGGTTAGAGACCCAGTACTTC. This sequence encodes CASSPGLAGLETQYF.

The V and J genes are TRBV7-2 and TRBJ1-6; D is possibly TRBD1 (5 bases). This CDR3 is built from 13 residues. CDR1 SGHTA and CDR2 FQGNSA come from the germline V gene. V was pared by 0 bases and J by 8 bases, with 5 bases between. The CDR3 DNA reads TGTGCCAGCAGCTTAGCACAGGATTCACCCCTCCACTTT. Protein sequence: CASSLAQDSPLHF. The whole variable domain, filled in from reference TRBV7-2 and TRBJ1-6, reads GAGVSQSPSNKVTEKGKDVELRCDPISGHTALYWYRQSLGQGLEFLIYFQGNSAPDKSGLPSDRFSAERTGGSVSTLTIQRTQQEDSAVYLCASSLAQDSPLHFGNGTRLTVT.

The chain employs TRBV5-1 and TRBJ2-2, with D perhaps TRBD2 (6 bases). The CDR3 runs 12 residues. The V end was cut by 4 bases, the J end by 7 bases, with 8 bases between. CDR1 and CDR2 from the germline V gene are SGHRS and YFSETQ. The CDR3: CASSPGDGELFF. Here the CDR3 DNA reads TGCGCCAGCAGCCCGGGGGACGGGGAGCTGTTTTTT.

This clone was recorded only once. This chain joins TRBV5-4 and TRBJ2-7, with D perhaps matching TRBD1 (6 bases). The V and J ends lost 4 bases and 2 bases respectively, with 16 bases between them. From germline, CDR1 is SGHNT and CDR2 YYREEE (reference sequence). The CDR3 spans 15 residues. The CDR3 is CASSLAQQGTYEQYF. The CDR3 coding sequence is TGTGCCAGCAGCCTGGCCCAACAGGGTACCTACGAGCAGTACTTC.